These T cell receptor beta chains were read from a single sample in a study of cytomegalovirus exposure and HLA in healthy donors. Sequencing used immunoSEQ multiplex PCR; TCRdb keeps in-frame clones, though not all of them. This table has around 130,000 clones, around 57% appearing once. Specimen: PBMCs. The receptor set was obtained from a male donor in good health and CMV-seronegative. Each CDR3 is given with its conserved first and last residue. A D gene is named only where the DNA matches it firmly. The size field is filled for only some rows; it gives once, few, many or a size class.

cdr3_aa,cdr3_nt,clone_size,cdr3_length,v_call,j_call,d_call
CASSFLETQYF,TGTGCCAGCAGTTTCCTGGAGACCCAGTACTTC,.,11,TRBV6-6,TRBJ2-5,.
CASSATGANNSPLHF,TGTGCCAGCAGTGCGACAGGGGCAAATAATTCACCCCTCCACTTT,.,15,TRBV6-1,TRBJ1-6,TRBD1
CASSQDTPSGRVNQPQHF,TGCGCCAGCAGCCAAGATACCCCCTCCGGCAGGGTGAATCAGCCCCAGCATTTT,few,18,TRBV4-1,TRBJ1-5,.
CASSYGREETQYF,TGTGCCAGCAGTTACGGCAGGGAAGAGACCCAGTACTTC,.,13,TRBV6-5,TRBJ2-5,.
CASDRGVMNTEAFF,TGTGCCAGTGACAGGGGCGTTATGAACACTGAAGCTTTCTTT,.,14,TRBV7-9,TRBJ1-1,TRBD1
CASSLSAGLGTGELFF,TGTGCCAGCAGCTTGTCAGCGGGGTTGGGCACCGGGGAGCTGTTTTTT,few,16,TRBV5-4,TRBJ2-2,TRBD2
CASSGGGSDTQYF,TGCGCCAGCAGTGGAGGGGGATCAGATACGCAGTATTTT,once,13,TRBV10-1,TRBJ2-3,.
CASSLGTSGGYEQYF,TGCGCCAGCAGCCTGGGGACTAGCGGGGGCTACGAGCAGTACTTC,few,15,TRBV5-1,TRBJ2-7,TRBD2
CASSRSGGTDTQYF,TGTGCCAGCAGTCGGAGCGGGGGTACAGATACGCAGTATTTT,few,14,TRBV28,TRBJ2-3,TRBD2
CASSFSANTGELFF,TGTGCCAGCAGCTTCTCTGCGAACACCGGGGAGCTGTTTTTT,few,14,TRBV5-6,TRBJ2-2,.
CASGDRPYEQYF,TGTGCCAGCGGGGACAGGCCCTACGAGCAGTACTTC,.,12,TRBV2,TRBJ2-7,TRBD1
CASSLTGVSYEQYF,TGTGCCAGTAGTCTCACAGGGGTCTCCTACGAGCAGTACTTC,.,14,TRBV19,TRBJ2-7,TRBD1
CASAISGGWETQYF,TGTGCCAGCGCGATAAGCGGGGGGTGGGAGACCCAGTACTTC,.,14,TRBV6-1,TRBJ2-5,TRBD2
CASSVGDRGFYNSPLHF,TGTGCCAGCAGCGTAGGGGACAGGGGTTTCTATAATTCACCCCTCCACTTT,.,17,TRBV9,TRBJ1-6,TRBD1
CASSEDSLTDTQYF,TGCGCCAGCAGTGAGGACAGCTTGACAGATACGCAGTATTTT,.,14,TRBV10-1,TRBJ2-3,.
CASSFSGSSYNEQFF,TGTGCCAGCAGCTTTAGCGGGAGCTCCTACAATGAGCAGTTCTTC,.,15,TRBV7-6,TRBJ2-1,TRBD2